The sequence of this TCR beta chain was determined in a study of TIL therapy for anti-PD-1-resistant metastatic lung cancer. Study details: Tumors carried a median about 1.5 non-synonymous mutations per megabase.

Sequencing used immunoSEQ v3. Libraries were sequenced to 2 million to 2.5 million read pairs (survey) or about 5-6 million (deep). Assay: immunoSEQ multiplex PCR; the TCRdb copy retains only in-frame clones and omits some. The table lists tens of thousands of clones, less than 85% of them singletons. Time point given: pre-treatment sample, taken before nivolumab and TIL therapy. The source was blood, collected at baseline. This clonotype was sampled from a person aged 25 to 85 with non-small cell lung cancer.

Here the CDR3 reads CASCSLWDGPGPQHF. The DNA for the CDR3 is TGTGCCAGCTGCTCGCTATGGGACGGTCCGGGGCCCCAGCATTTT. This chain joins TRBV7-8 and TRBJ1-5; perhaps TRBD1 as D (5 bases). V lost 8 bases and J 9 bases, leaving 23 bases between the germline ends. Germline CDR1 and CDR2: SGHVS and FQNEAQ. CDR3 length equals 15 residues.